The 20 T cell receptor beta chains below were found in one sample sequenced in a study of T cells expressing NK-cell markers. TCRdb reworked the 5' RACE reads into one entry per CDR3 protein, no DNA. The sample includes some 450,000 distinct CDR3 sequences. Sequencing input: blood T cells: a sorted CD56 or NKG2C T cell subset, CD4+ or CD8+ T cells, or bulk PBMC T cells (not recorded which). The receptors here all came from a woman aged 18 to 75 in good health.

The chain is built from TRBV6-2 or TRBV6-3 and TRBJ2-7; the D call of TRBD2 rests on TCRdb alone, since no DNA is present to check it. This CDR3 region has 12 residues. Germline CDR1 is MNHEY and CDR2 is SVGEGT. The CDR3 protein is CASSKRAREQYF.

The chain couples TRBV20-1 to TRBJ1-1. Per germline, CDR1 DFQATT and CDR2 SNEGSKA (reference sequence). This CDR3 is 13 amino acids long. CDR3 loop: CSAGRLGSTEAFF.

This chain joins TRBV5-1 and TRBJ1-1; the TCRdb D gene call, TRBD1, has no DNA to confirm it. This CDR3 is built from 16 residues. Germline V CDR1 and CDR2: SGHRS, YFSETQ. The chain's CDR3 is CASSLNPPGGNTEAFF.

The genes are TRBV4-3 and TRBJ2-1; the D call from TCRdb, TRBD1, cannot be confirmed without DNA. This CDR3 comprises 15 residues. Germline V gives CDR1 LGHNA, CDR2 YSLEER. CDR3 in amino acids: CASSHGQGAANEQFF.

The chain joins TRBV5-1 to TRBJ2-3; TCRdb proposes TRBD2, but this gene call is untestable without DNA. Germline CDR1 SGHRS, CDR2 YFSETQ. The CDR3 loop spans 13 amino acids. The CDR3 spells CASKREPTDTQYF.

This sequence joins TRBV19 and TRBJ2-7; there is no DNA to check the TCRdb D call of TRBD1. Germline V gene lookup returns CDR1 LNHDA and CDR2 SQIVND (reference sequence). The CDR3 sequence is 11 residues long. The CDR3 sequence: CASSGMHEQYF. Full variable domain (rest looked up from reference TRBV19 and TRBJ2-7): DGGITQSPKYLFRKEGQNVTLSCEQNLNHDAMYWYRQDPGQGLRLIYYSQIVNDFQKGDIAEGYSVSREKKESFPLTVTSAQKNPTAFYLCASSGMHEQYFGPGTRLTVT.

The V and J genes are TRBV7-9 and TRBJ2-2; TCRdb outputs TRBD1, but without DNA this stays unchecked. Germline V gene data show CDR1 as SEHNR and CDR2 as FQNEAQ (reference sequence). This CDR3 is 17 amino acids long. The CDR3 region is CASSLLAGAPNTGELFF.

This sequence joins TRBV5-4 and TRBJ2-7; without DNA, the TCRdb call of TRBD1 cannot be checked. The germline gives CDR1 SGHNT, CDR2 YYREEE (reference sequence). The CDR3 contains 11 residues. CDR3 amino acids: CASSANRDVNF.

This rearrangement joins TRBV14 to TRBJ2-1; the TCRdb call, TRBD1, lacks DNA for checking. Germline assignment: CDR1 SGHDN and CDR2 FVKESK. The CDR3 is 14 amino acids. CDR3 protein: CASSPLGSYNEQFF. Variable domain in full (rest from reference TRBV14 and TRBJ2-1): EAGVTQFPSHSVIEKGQTVTLRCDPISGHDNLYWYRRVMGKEIKFLLHFVKESKQDESGMPNNRFLAERTGGTYSTLKVQPAELEDSGVYFCASSPLGSYNEQFFGPGTRLTVL.

V is TRBV11-2 and J is TRBJ1-2. In germline, CDR1 is SGHAT, CDR2 FQNNGV. The CDR3 contains 12 residues. CDR3 in amino acids: CASVSHNYGYTF.

The chain couples TRBV10-1 to TRBJ2-3. This CDR3 has 15 residues. CDR1 is WNHNN and CDR2 is SYGVQD in the germline V gene (reference sequence). CDR3 region: CASSDYGSSTDTQYF.

The chain recombines TRBV12-3 or TRBV12-4 with TRBJ2-4; the TCRdb D gene call, TRBD1, has no DNA to confirm it. The CDR3 extends over 13 amino acids. The CDR3 loop is CASSKGTGEVQYF.

This rearrangement joins TRBV10-3 to TRBJ2-7; TCRdb reports TRBD1, a call that lacks DNA to check it against. In germline, CDR1 is ENHRY, CDR2 SYGVKD. The CDR3 loop spans 15 amino acids. CDR3: CAISDPGQGIYEQYF.

This chain uses TRBV4-3 with TRBJ2-3; no DNA is available, so the TRBD1 call from TCRdb remains unchecked. Germline CDR1 LGHNA, CDR2 YSLEER. The CDR3 spans 14 residues. CDR3: CASSQGPSTDTQYF.

V and J are TRBV20-1 and TRBJ2-1; TCRdb returns TRBD2, unconfirmable since there is no DNA. CDR3 length: 15 residues. The germline gives CDR1 DFQATT, CDR2 SNEGSKA (reference sequence). The chain's CDR3 is CSARDGRGGYNEQFF.

This chain links TRBV20-1 with TRBJ1-5; absent DNA, TCRdb's TRBD1 call cannot be checked. This CDR3 is built from 17 residues. Germline CDR1 DFQATT, CDR2 SNEGSKA (reference sequence). The CDR3 loop reads CSAVDREGIWSNQPQHF.

This sequence joins TRBV18 and TRBJ2-7. The length of the CDR3 is 14 residues. The germline CDR1 and CDR2 sequences are KGHSH and LQKENI. The CDR3: CASSPPSRTYEQYF.

The chain is built from TRBV28 and TRBJ2-3; absent DNA, TCRdb's TRBD2 call cannot be checked. Looked up from germline, CDR1 is MDHEN and CDR2 is SYDVKM. The length of the CDR3 is 15 residues. The CDR3 loop is CATCRTAGGIDTQYF.

V gene TRBV30 combines with J gene TRBJ1-1. The CDR3 runs 13 residues. In germline, CDR1 is GTSNPN, CDR2 SVGIG (reference sequence). CDR3 sequence reads: CAWSVQLNTEAFF.

This chain joins TRBV20-1 and TRBJ2-7; TCRdb's assignment of TRBD2 cannot be checked, as there is no DNA. CDR1 and CDR2 from the germline V gene are DFQATT and SNEGSKA (reference sequence). CDR3 size: 13 residues. The CDR3 loop is CSAPGLTDYEQYF.